What follows are 6 T cell receptor beta chains derived from one specimen sequenced in a study of blood T cells in healthy people across ages. Alongside a J-beta primer mix, a sample-barcoded 5' primer served in a second PCR lasting about 6 to 12 cycles. TCRdb fed the 5' RACE reads into MiXCR, producing one record per CDR3 protein. This table holds roughly 1,500,000 distinct CDR3 sequences, 42% found once. Sequencing was performed on blood. All receptors derive from a woman aged 18-29 years in good health.

J is TRBJ1-2 and V is TRBV7-2; 12 bases agree with TRBD1. This CDR3 comprises 14 residues. CDR1 and CDR2 from the germline V gene are SGHTA and FQGNSA. CDR3 sequence reads: CVRGQGASQSGYTF. CDR3 nucleotide sequence: TGTGTCCGGGGACAGGGGGCCTCGCAAAGTGGCTACACCTTC.

In regard to this clonotype: Mismatch with germline at one junction end may stem from a read error. The rearrangement joins TRBV7-9 to TRBJ2-5; possible D gene TRBD1, 5 bases. The CDR3 sequence is 12 residues long. The germline gives CDR1 SEHNR, CDR2 FQNEAQ (reference sequence). CDR3 nucleotides: TGTGCCTGCAGCTTACAGGTCGAGACCCAGTACTTC. Its translation: CACSLQVETQYF.

A few counts support this clonotype. The gene calls are TRBV10-3 and TRBJ1-5; no definite D call. V lost 10 bases and J lost 0, with 13 bases in between. Germline values: CDR1 ENHRY, CDR2 SYGVKD. The CDR3 loop spans 14 amino acids. The chain's CDR3 is CATGEWGSNQPQHF. Written as DNA, the CDR3 is TGTGCCACCGGCGAGTGGGGTAGCAATCAGCCCCAGCATTTT.

V and J are TRBV14 and TRBJ2-1, with 8 bases that match TRBD2. The CDR3 is made up of 17 amino acids. Germline CDR1 SGHDN, CDR2 FVKESK. V was pared by 4 bases and J by 8 bases, with 16 bases of the junction left unmatched. Here the CDR3 reads CASSLPLAAGERDEQFF. The DNA of the CDR3 is TGTGCCAGCAGCCTTCCTCTTGCAGCGGGAGAAAGAGATGAGCAGTTCTTC.

The genes are TRBV5-1 and TRBJ1-2; D uncertain. V was shortened by 0 bases and J by 1 base, with 16 bases between the two germline ends. The CDR3 has 17 amino acids. Looked up from germline, CDR1 is SGHRS and CDR2 is YFSETQ. The CDR3 sequence is CASSLGGQKALNYGYTF. Here the CDR3 DNA reads TGCGCCAGCAGCTTGGGTGGGCAGAAAGCGCTTAACTATGGCTACACCTTC.

Only a few counts were recorded for this clonotype. The chain carries TRBV4-1 and TRBJ2-5; D unresolved. Germline V CDR1 and CDR2: MGHRA, YSYEKL. This CDR3 is 14 amino acids long. V dropped 0 bases and J dropped 5 bases, with 10 bases sitting between them. The CDR3 DNA sequence: TGCGCCAGCAGCCAAGATCTGTGGGTCGAGACCCAGTACTTC. Translation gives CASSQDLWVETQYF.